Presented here are 25 T cell receptor beta chains from one specimen sequenced in a study of blood T cell repertoires in COVID-19. Profiled with immunoSEQ multiplex PCR; TCRdb holds only in-frame clones, not every one. In the table there are just over 300,000 clones, under 90% of which are singletons. The source material was peripheral blood. Receptors originate from a woman aged 30 to 39 with COVID-19, enrolled during active disease.

The V gene is TRBV7-2, the J gene TRBJ2-3; 11 bases are shared with TRBD2. J lost 6 bases, V lost 2 bases, and 7 bases had no gene match. Germline V CDR1 and CDR2: SGHTA, FQGNSA. The CDR3 extends over 16 amino acids. The DNA for the CDR3 is TGTGCCAGCAGCTTAAAGCTAGCGGGGGGCGGGGATACGCAGTATTTT. It is translated as CASSLKLAGGGDTQYF.

The V gene is TRBV30, the J gene TRBJ1-6; TRBD1 aligns across 8 bases. The CDR3 is 14 residues long. Germline V lookup: CDR1 GTSNPN, CDR2 SVGIG (reference sequence). Trimming at V came to 4 bases and at J to 10 bases, leaving 9 bases not matched to a gene. Written as DNA, the CDR3 is TGTGCCTGGACCCCCGGACAGGGCGGATCACCCCTCCACTTT. Amino acids: CAWTPGQGGSPLHF.

The rearrangement links TRBV11-2 to TRBJ1-2; weak D call: TRBD1 (5 bases). Trimming left V 1 base short and J 7 bases short, with 19 bases between. CDR3 size: 16 residues. Germline lookup yields CDR1 SGHAT and CDR2 FQNNGV. CDR3 residues: CASSLVQGTPTGGYTF. The CDR3 coding sequence is TGTGCCAGCAGCTTAGTCCAGGGAACTCCTACGGGTGGCTACACCTTC.

The chain uses TRBV10-1 and TRBJ2-3; 9 nucleotides match TRBD2. This CDR3 contains 14 residues. Trimming at V came to 3 bases and at J to 7 bases, leaving 5 bases not matched to a gene. Germline V gene sequence: CDR1 WNHNN, CDR2 SYGVQD (reference sequence). The CDR3 spells CASSDAGGPNTQYF. The CDR3 DNA sequence: TGCGCCAGCAGTGATGCGGGGGGGCCAAATACGCAGTATTTT.

The chain couples TRBV4-3 to TRBJ1-2; TRBD1 matches 9 bases. The CDR3 sequence is 14 residues long. The junction had 6 bases not matched to a gene; V was cut back by 4 bases and J by 6 bases. Per germline, CDR1 LGHNA and CDR2 YSLEER. The CDR3 region is CASSRTGGGDGYTF. In DNA, the CDR3 is TGCGCCAGCAGCCGTACAGGGGGCGGTGATGGCTACACCTTC.

This sequence joins TRBV11-3 and TRBJ1-2, with D possibly being TRBD1 (6 bases). The CDR3 spans 13 residues. Trimming left V 5 bases short and J 5 bases short, with 12 bases between. Germline assignment: CDR1 SGHNT and CDR2 YENEEA. The CDR3 coding sequence is TGTGCCAGCAGCCCCTCAGGGGTATATGGCTACACCTTC. Its protein is CASSPSGVYGYTF.

This chain links TRBV28 with TRBJ1-2, with D maybe TRBD1 (6 bases). V lost 2 bases and J lost 0, with 10 bases in between. The CDR3 covers 15 residues. Germline V gene data show CDR1 as MDHEN and CDR2 as SYDVKM. In DNA, the CDR3 is TGTGCCAGCAGTTTACAGGGGCCAGCTAACTATGGCTACACCTTC. It yields the protein CASSLQGPANYGYTF.

The chain carries TRBV5-8 and TRBJ1-3; 10 bases are shared with TRBD1. The CDR3 has 14 residues. Germline lookup yields CDR1 SGHTS and CDR2 YDEGEE. The V gene end was trimmed by 4 bases and the J gene end by 6 bases; junction bases not matched to a gene: 4. As DNA, the CDR3 is TGTGCCAGCAGCGCCAGACAGGGGGCAAACACCATATATTTT. It specifies CASSARQGANTIYF. The full variable domain, in which reference TRBV5-8 and TRBJ1-3 provide the parts outside the CDR3, is EAGVTQSPTHLIKTRGQQATLRCSPISGHTSVYWYQQALGLGLQFLLWYDEGEERNRGNFPPRFSGRQFPNYSSELNVNALELEDSALYLCASSARQGANTIYFGEGSWLTVV.

V usage is TRBV28 and J usage is TRBJ1-1; 7 positions agree with TRBD1. The germline V gene encodes CDR1 MDHEN and CDR2 SYDVKM. Losses at the gene ends were 8 bases for V and 10 bases for J; bases not matched to a gene: 13. The CDR3 sequence is 13 residues long. CDR3 nucleotides: TGTGCCAGCTCAGACAGGGACCCCCCTGTAGCTTTCTTT. It encodes CASSDRDPPVAFF. The full variable domain, its missing parts supplied by reference TRBV28 and TRBJ1-1, is DVKVTQSSRYLVKRTGEKVFLECVQDMDHENMFWYRQDPGLGLRLIYFSYDVKMKEKGDIPEGYSVSREKKERFSLILESASTNQTSMYLCASSDRDPPVAFFGQGTRLTVV.

The chain joins TRBV7-8 to TRBJ2-7; TRBD1 matches at 7 bases. The ends lost 3 bases at V and 3 bases at J; junction bases unmatched: 2. CDR3 length: 13 residues. The germline V gene encodes CDR1 SGHVS and CDR2 FQNEAQ. CDR3 sequence reads: CASSFRDSYEQYF. CDR3 nucleotides: TGTGCCAGCAGCTTCCGGGACAGCTACGAGCAGTACTTC.

V usage is TRBV6-5 and J usage is TRBJ1-5; no definite D call. Trimming stripped 7 bases from V and 7 bases from J, with 14 bases between. The germline V gene has CDR1 MNHEY and CDR2 SVGAGI. This CDR3 has 13 residues. CDR3 residues: CASKTRGSQPQHF. CDR3 DNA: TGTGCCAGCAAAACCCGCGGGTCGCAGCCCCAGCATTTT.

V gene TRBV27 combines with J gene TRBJ1-2; D might be TRBD1 (5 bases). The V end was cut by 2 bases, the J end by 2 bases, with 18 bases between. CDR3 length: 17 residues. The germline V gene encodes CDR1 MNHEY and CDR2 SMNVEV (reference sequence). CDR3 bases: TGTGCCAGCAGTTTAAAGGGCCTACAGGACCTGAACTATGGCTACACCTTC. This translates into CASSLKGLQDLNYGYTF.

Here the CDR3 DNA reads TGTGCCAGCAGTGGGTCAGGGTCGAACACCGGGGAGCTGTTTTTT. Its translation: CASSGSGSNTGELFF. The J gene is TRBJ2-2, the V gene TRBV2, with D possibly matching TRBD1 (5 bases). CDR3 length: 15 residues. The V end lost 4 bases, the J end lost 0 bases, and 9 bases lay between the germline ends. The germline V gene encodes CDR1 SNHLY and CDR2 FYNNEI.

V gene TRBV9 combines with J gene TRBJ2-3, with TRBD1 identical over 7 bases. Germline V gives CDR1 SGDLS, CDR2 YYNGEE. This CDR3 is 14 amino acids long. The J segment lost 5 bases and the V segment lost 4 bases, leaving 7 bases of the junction unmatched. DNA for the CDR3: TGTGCCAGCAGCTCAGACAGGGTGCGAGATACGCAGTATTTT. Protein product: CASSSDRVRDTQYF.

About this clone itself: Within the sample, other DNA sequences also encode this same CDR3. The chain joins TRBV5-4 to TRBJ2-5; tentatively, D is TRBD2 (5 bases). Trimming cost V 2 bases and J 1 base, with 9 bases left between them. This CDR3 comprises 14 residues. Germline CDR1 is SGHNT and CDR2 is YYREEE (reference sequence). The CDR3 nucleotides are TGTGCCAGCAGCTTCACGGGGAGCCAAGAGACCCAGTACTTC. It codes for CASSFTGSQETQYF.

V gene TRBV9 combines with J gene TRBJ1-1; possible D gene TRBD1, 6 bases. Trimming took 1 base from V and 3 from J, leaving 13 bases between them. Germline-derived CDR1 and CDR2 are SGDLS and YYNGEE. The CDR3 runs to 15 residues. CDR3 sequence (DNA): TGTGCCAGCAGCGTATCGGACAGAGAGCACACTGAAGCTTTCTTT. Amino acid sequence: CASSVSDREHTEAFF. The full variable domain, in which reference TRBV9 and TRBJ1-1 provide the parts outside the CDR3, is DSGVTQTPKHLITATGQRVTLRCSPRSGDLSVYWYQQSLDQGLQFLIQYYNGEERAKGNILERFSAQQFPDLHSELNLSSLELGDSALYFCASSVSDREHTEAFFGQGTRLTVV.

In its sample, this clone was seen a few times. V is TRBV28 and J is TRBJ1-2; TRBD1 matches at 9 bases. Trimming took 6 bases from V and 4 from J; bases not matched to a gene: 6. Germline V gene lookup returns CDR1 MDHEN and CDR2 SYDVKM. The CDR3 sequence is 14 residues long. The CDR3 spells CASSGTGRAYGYTF. CDR3 DNA: TGTGCCAGCAGCGGGACAGGGAGGGCCTATGGCTACACCTTC.

The rearrangement uses TRBV19 and TRBJ1-2; the D gene is possibly TRBD1 (5 bases). This CDR3 region has 15 residues. V lost 1 base and J 7 bases, leaving 16 bases between the germline ends. Germline assignment: CDR1 LNHDA and CDR2 SQIVND (reference sequence). CDR3 in DNA: TGTGCCAGTAGTATAGGGGCCAGGGCGTTGAGTGGCTACACCTTC. It is translated as CASSIGARALSGYTF.

The CDR3 sequence: CASSQDGPGILTGELFF. The CDR3 bases are TGCGCCAGCAGCCAAGATGGCCCGGGGATATTAACCGGGGAGCTGTTTTTT. The chain combines TRBV4-3 with TRBJ2-2; D might be TRBD2 (5 bases). CDR1 and CDR2 (germline): LGHNA, YSLEER. The CDR3 consists of 17 residues. Trimming left V 0 bases short and J 5 bases short, with 16 bases between.

J is TRBJ2-1 and V is TRBV6-4, with 8 bases aligning to TRBD1. The length of the CDR3 is 14 residues. Looked up from germline, CDR1 is MRHNA and CDR2 is SNTAGT. The V segment lost 7 bases and the J segment 9 bases; nucleotides outside the gene matches: 11. CDR3 sequence (DNA): TGTGCCAGCAAACAGACAGGGGTAGGGGGTGAGCAGTTCTTC. It encodes CASKQTGVGGEQFF.

V is TRBV7-9 and J is TRBJ2-3, with D possibly TRBD2 on 5 matching bases. The CDR3 is made up of 11 amino acids. CDR1 and CDR2 (germline): SEHNR, FQNEAQ (reference sequence). The germline V and J ends were trimmed by 5 bases and 12 bases, with 12 bases remaining between them. The CDR3 region has the DNA TGTGCCAGCAGCCCGGACGGAGGCCAGTATTTT. It is translated as CASSPDGGQYF.

The V gene is TRBV2, the J gene TRBJ1-3; no clear D gene. The CDR3 has 12 residues. V was cut by 8 bases and J by 4 bases, with 9 bases left in between. Germline V CDR1 and CDR2: SNHLY, FYNNEI. CDR3 loop: CASRGGGNTIYF. CDR3 nucleotide sequence: TGTGCCAGCCGGGGAGGGGGAAACACCATATATTTT.

This chain uses TRBV2 with TRBJ1-5, with 11 bases identical to TRBD1. Losses at the gene ends were 6 bases for V and 5 bases for J; bases not matched to a gene: 3. Germline values: CDR1 SNHLY, CDR2 FYNNEI. The CDR3 totals 14 residues. DNA for the CDR3: TGTGCCAGCAGAGGGACAGGGGGGGATCAGCCCCAGCATTTT. It codes for CASRGTGGDQPQHF.

The V and J genes are TRBV9 and TRBJ2-7; possibly TRBD2 for D (5 bases). The CDR3 contains 14 residues. From germline, CDR1 is SGDLS and CDR2 YYNGEE. Trimming shortened V by 0 bases and J by 0 bases, and 7 bases separated the two germline ends. CDR3 sequence reads: CASSVAAGSYEQYF. The CDR3 region has the DNA TGTGCCAGCAGCGTAGCCGCGGGCTCCTACGAGCAGTACTTC.

The chain carries TRBV11-3 and TRBJ1-4; D not certain. CDR1 and CDR2 from the germline V gene are SGHNT and YENEEA. The CDR3 is 14 residues long. V was trimmed by 1 base and J by 0 bases, leaving 3 bases between them. The CDR3 DNA is TGTGCCAGCAGCTTAGGGCCAACTAATGAAAAACTGTTTTTT. It specifies CASSLGPTNEKLFF.